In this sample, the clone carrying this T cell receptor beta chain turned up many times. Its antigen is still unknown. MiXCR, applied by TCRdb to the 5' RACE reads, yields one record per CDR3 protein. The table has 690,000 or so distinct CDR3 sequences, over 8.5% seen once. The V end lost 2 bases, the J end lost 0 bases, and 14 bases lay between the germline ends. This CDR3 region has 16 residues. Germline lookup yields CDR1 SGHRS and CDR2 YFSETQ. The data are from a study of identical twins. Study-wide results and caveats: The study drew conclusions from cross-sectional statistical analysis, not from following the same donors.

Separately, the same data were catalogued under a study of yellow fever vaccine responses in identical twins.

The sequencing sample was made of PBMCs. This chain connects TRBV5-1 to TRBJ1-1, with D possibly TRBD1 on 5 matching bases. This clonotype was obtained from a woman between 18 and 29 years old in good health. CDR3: CASSFSSGTVNTEAFF. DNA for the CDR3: TGCGCCAGCAGCTTTTCCTCCGGGACCGTGAACACTGAAGCTTTCTTT.